The sequence of this T cell receptor (beta chain) was determined in a study of blood T cell repertoires in COVID-19. Original processing notes: Estimated nucleated cell counts came from reference gene primer amplification. Generated by immunoSEQ multiplex PCR, the TCRdb table keeps only in-frame clones and is missing some. The V and J calls and the clone size are those of that table, but D and trimming were determined from the DNA. The sample includes approximately 230,000 clones, roughly 90% seen only once; the top ten take approximately 2.1%. V gave up 7 bases and J gave up 5 bases; unmatched junction bases: 6. Germline V gene sequence: CDR1 SGDLS, CDR2 YYNGEE. CDR3 length equals 13 residues.

The chain couples TRBV9 to TRBJ2-1; 7 bases are a match to TRBD2. The origin of this receptor is a man aged 25-45 years who had recovered from COVID-19. Sequenced: peripheral blood. The CDR3 loop is CASGLGANNEQFF. The DNA for the CDR3 is TGTGCCAGCGGACTAGGGGCTAACAATGAGCAGTTCTTC.